A single sample gave rise to the 21 T cell receptor beta chains below, sequenced in a study of T-cell reconstitution after alpha-beta-depleted transplantation in children. Preparing the TCRbeta library involved the use of unique molecular identifiers. TCRdb reprocessed the PCR reads via MiXCR and lists one record per CDR3 protein. This table has 450,000 to 600,000 distinct CDR3 sequences, about 16% appearing once. The sample here was PBMCs from the stem cell graft donor, taken from the stem cell graft. All receptors derive from a human donor who donated a stem cell graft to a child with acute lymphoblastic leukemia.

The chain uses TRBV20-1 and TRBJ2-1, with TRBD2 identical over 7 bases. Germline values: CDR1 DFQATT, CDR2 SNEGSKA (reference sequence). The CDR3 has 15 amino acids. The J segment lost 1 base and the V segment lost 6 bases, leaving 9 bases of the junction unmatched. In DNA form, the CDR3 reads TGCAGTGCGACCCAGCGGGACGGATCCTACAATGAGCAGTTCTTC. Translating it yields CSATQRDGSYNEQFF.

This chain links TRBV5-1 with TRBJ1-4; no definite D call. Germline CDR1 reads SGHRS; CDR2 reads YFSETQ. The CDR3 length is 11 residues. V dropped 0 bases and J dropped 14 bases, with 8 bases sitting between them. The CDR3 sequence: CASSLGGRLFF. CDR3 in DNA: TGCGCCAGCAGCTTGGGAGGGCGGCTGTTTTTT.

The chain carries TRBV12-3 or TRBV12-4 and TRBJ2-4, with a weak D call TRBD1 (6 bases). The CDR3 totals 14 residues. Trimming took 5 bases from V and 4 from J, leaving 12 bases between them. CDR3 coding DNA: TGTGCCAGCAGTCCGCGACAGGTGAAAAACATTCAGTACTTC. Its protein product is CASSPRQVKNIQYF.

The chain links TRBV30 to TRBJ1-5; D is uncertain. Looked up from germline, CDR1 is GTSNPN and CDR2 is SVGIG (reference sequence). This CDR3 contains 11 residues. V was cut by 0 bases and J by 6 bases, with 3 bases left in between. Written as DNA, the CDR3 is TGTGCCTGGAGTGTGGGTCAGCCCCAGCATTTT. Its translation is CAWSVGQPQHF. Looking up the rest from reference TRBV30 and TRBJ1-5 gives the full variable domain: SQTIHQWPATLVQPVGSPLSLECTVEGTSNPNLYWYRQAAGRGLQLLFYSVGIGQISSEVPQNLSASRPQDRQFILSSKKLLLSDSGFYLCAWSVGQPQHFGDGTRLSIL.

The rearrangement joins TRBV6-2 or TRBV6-3 to TRBJ1-4; a possible D gene is TRBD1 (6 bases). This CDR3 spans 13 amino acids. Germline loops: CDR1 MNHEY, CDR2 SVGEGT. V lost 8 bases, J lost 6 bases, and 13 bases lay in between. Here the CDR3 DNA reads TGTGCCAGCCCCGACGAGGGGGATGAAAAACTGTTTTTT. Translating it yields CASPDEGDEKLFF.

This clonotype occurred many times. The V gene is TRBV7-8, the J gene TRBJ2-1; TRBD2 is a possible D gene (5 bases). Germline V lookup: CDR1 SGHVS, CDR2 FQNEAQ. This CDR3 comprises 12 residues. Trimming stripped 5 bases from V and 5 bases from J, with 7 bases between. CDR3 loop: CASSPGNNEQFF. The CDR3 DNA reads as TGTGCCAGCAGCCCGGGGAACAATGAGCAGTTCTTC.

This clonotype occurred a few times. V and J are TRBV19 and TRBJ1-2, with D unclear. This CDR3 spans 14 amino acids. Trimming removed 5 bases at V and 3 bases at J, with 13 bases between. Germline loops: CDR1 LNHDA, CDR2 SQIVND (reference sequence). CDR3 coding DNA: TGTGCCAGTAGTGTCAACAGCATCCACTATGGCTACACCTTC. This gives the protein CASSVNSIHYGYTF.

This clonotype was seen a handful of times. The chain carries TRBV3-1 and TRBJ2-3; a weak D match, TRBD1 (6 bases). Deletions cut 3 bases from V and 0 bases from J, with 22 bases between. CDR3 length: 19 amino acids. The V gene's germline CDR1 is LGHDT and CDR2 YNNKEL (reference sequence). The CDR3 region is CASSHLGLGDTDSTDTQYF. As DNA, the CDR3 is TGTGCCAGCAGCCACCTAGGTCTGGGGGACACGGATAGCACAGATACGCAGTATTTT.

This clonotype was counted between two and nine times. This chain uses TRBV6-2 or TRBV6-3 with TRBJ1-2, with 9 bases lining up with TRBD1. V lost 6 bases to trimming and J lost 8 bases; unmatched junction nucleotides: 4. There are 12 residues in the CDR3. Germline V gives CDR1 MNHEY, CDR2 SVGEGT. The CDR3 DNA follows: TGTGCCAGCAGCACCGGGACAGGGGGCTACACCTTC. Residues: CASSTGTGGYTF.

A few counts support this clonotype. CDR3 sequence reads: CASSPRGRPEAGELFF. CDR3 DNA sequence: TGCGCCAGCAGCCCCCGCGGGAGGCCCGAGGCCGGGGAGCTGTTTTTT. The rearrangement uses TRBV5-1 and TRBJ2-2; the match to TRBD2 covers 8 bases. Trimming removed 4 bases from V and 6 bases from J; junction bases left unmatched: 11. The CDR3 runs to 16 residues. CDR1 is SGHRS and CDR2 is YFSETQ in the germline V gene.

J is TRBJ1-1 and V is TRBV7-9; D not certain. V shed 2 bases and J shed 6 bases, with 4 bases lying between them. The CDR3 is 11 amino acids. Per germline, CDR1 SEHNR and CDR2 FQNEAQ (reference sequence). In nucleotides, the CDR3 is TGTGCCAGCAGCTTAAGTCCTGAAGCTTTCTTT. Residues: CASSLSPEAFF.

This clonotype has just a few counts. V gene TRBV7-9 combines with J gene TRBJ2-7; 7 bases align to TRBD2. The germline gives CDR1 SEHNR, CDR2 FQNEAQ (reference sequence). The CDR3 covers 13 residues. After removal of 8 bases from V and 7 bases from J, the junction contained 11 bases not matched to a gene. CDR3 coding DNA: TGTGCCAGCGCAATCCCCGGGGGGAGGGAGCAGTACTTC. The encoded protein is CASAIPGGREQYF.

The table lists this clonotype with a few counts. This rearrangement joins TRBV5-1 to TRBJ2-3; D possibly corresponds to TRBD1 (5 bases). Looked up from germline, CDR1 is SGHRS and CDR2 is YFSETQ. Trimming took off 4 bases at V and 0 bases at J, with 12 bases between the two ends. The CDR3 runs 15 residues. The CDR3 is CASSPWTTSTDTQYF. Here the CDR3 DNA reads TGCGCCAGCAGCCCTTGGACAACTAGCACAGATACGCAGTATTTT.

The chain recombines TRBV6-5 with TRBJ2-3; D assignment may be TRBD1 or TRBD2 (5 bases each). The CDR3 totals 14 residues. V was cut by 0 bases and J by 5 bases, with 9 bases left in between. Germline V gene lookup returns CDR1 MNHEY and CDR2 SVGAGI. The CDR3 DNA is TGTGCCAGCAGTTACTCCGGGACCGTAGATACGCAGTATTTT. Encoded protein: CASSYSGTVDTQYF.

Worth noting for this clonotype: At one of its ends the junction is not consistent with the germline gene, which may arise from a read error. The chain employs TRBV10-2 and TRBJ2-3; a weak D match, TRBD2 (6 bases). Germline CDR1 is WSHSY and CDR2 is SAAADI. The CDR3 is made up of 14 amino acids. This CDR3 reads CASSRYGSRDTQYF. CDR3 DNA: TGCGCCAGCAGTCGGTACGGGAGCAGAGATACGCAGTATTTT.

The CDR3 sequence is CASSLEYSYNEQFF. The CDR3 region has the DNA TGTGCCAGCAGCTTAGAATACTCCTACAATGAGCAGTTCTTC. The chain links TRBV7-9 to TRBJ2-1, with D hard to call. CDR1 and CDR2 (germline): SEHNR, FQNEAQ (reference sequence). V was trimmed by 1 base and J by 0 bases, leaving 4 bases between them. This CDR3 comprises 14 residues.

This clonotype appeared many times. The chain joins TRBV29-1 to TRBJ1-2; no clear D. CDR3 length: 13 residues. V was cut by 1 base and J by 4 bases, with 10 bases left in between. Germline lookup yields CDR1 SQVTM and CDR2 ANQGSEA. The DNA for the CDR3 is TGCAGCGTTGAAGGAAAGGACCTCTATGGCTACACCTTC. Translating it yields CSVEGKDLYGYTF.

This clonotype was counted many times. The chain links TRBV5-6 to TRBJ2-1, with 7 nucleotides matching TRBD2. Germline V gene sequence: CDR1 SGHDT, CDR2 YYEEEE. The V gene end was trimmed by 2 bases and the J gene end by 0 bases; junction bases not matched to a gene: 2. The CDR3 covers 15 residues. The CDR3 DNA sequence: TGTGCCAGCAGCTTATGGGGGGGCTCCTACAATGAGCAGTTCTTC. Translated, it gives CASSLWGGSYNEQFF.

CDR3 bases: TGTGCCAGCAGAGCGGGACTAGCGGGAGTCTACGAGCAGTACTTC. This encodes CASRAGLAGVYEQYF. The V gene is TRBV2, the J gene TRBJ2-7, with TRBD2 matching 14 bases. The CDR3 spans 15 residues. Per germline, CDR1 SNHLY and CDR2 FYNNEI. With 6 bases clipped from V and 3 bases from J, the junction kept 4 bases outside the gene matches.

The chain links TRBV24-1 to TRBJ2-1; 9 bases are shared with TRBD2. Germline-derived CDR1 and CDR2 are KGHDR and SFDVKD. J gave up 0 bases and V 3 bases, and 5 bases lay outside the gene matches. CDR3 size: 17 residues. The CDR3 coding sequence is TGTGCCACCAGTGATAGTAGCGGGGGTAGCTCCTACAATGAGCAGTTCTTC. Protein sequence: CATSDSSGGSSYNEQFF.

The chain joins TRBV7-3 to TRBJ1-4; D not certain. The CDR3 is 16 residues long. The V end lost 3 bases, the J end lost 1 base, and 12 bases lay between the germline ends. Looked up from germline, CDR1 is SGHTA and CDR2 is FQGTGA. The CDR3 DNA follows: TGTGCCAGCAGCTTTCAACCCCTTGGAACTAATGAAAAACTGTTTTTT. Encoded protein: CASSFQPLGTNEKLFF.